This T cell receptor (beta chain) was sequenced in a study of cytotoxic CD8 clonotypes in ibrutinib-treated CLL. This clone occurred a few times. The assay was immunoSEQ multiplex PCR, and TCRdb's table has in-frame clones only and misses some. The table shows 85,000 or so clones, with 70% to 80% occurring only once. Looked up from germline, CDR1 is SGHAT and CDR2 is FQNNGV. Trimming stripped 5 bases from V and 1 base from J, with 2 bases between. The CDR3 contains 11 residues. The clonotype originates from a human donor with chronic lymphocytic leukemia. The V and J genes are TRBV11-2 and TRBJ2-5; D is uncertain. The sample consisted of PBMCs, taken after 12 months of ibrutinib treatment. The CDR3 DNA reads TGTGCCAGCAGCACCCAAGAGACCCAGTACTTC. Protein: CASSTQETQYF.